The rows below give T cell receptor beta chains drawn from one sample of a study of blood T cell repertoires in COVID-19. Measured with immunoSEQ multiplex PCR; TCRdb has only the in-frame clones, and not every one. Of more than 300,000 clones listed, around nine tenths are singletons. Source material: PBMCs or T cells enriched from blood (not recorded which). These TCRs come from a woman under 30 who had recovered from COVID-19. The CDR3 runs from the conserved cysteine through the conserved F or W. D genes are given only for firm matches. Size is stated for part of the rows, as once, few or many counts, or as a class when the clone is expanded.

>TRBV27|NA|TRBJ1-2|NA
CASSSPGFGYTF
TGTGCCAGCAGTTCCCCAGGGTTTGGCTACACCTTC
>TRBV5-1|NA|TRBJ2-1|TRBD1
CASSPPTGVNYNEQFF
TGCGCCAGCAGCCCGCCGACAGGGGTCAACTACAATGAGCAGTTCTTC
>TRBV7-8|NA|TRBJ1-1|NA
CASSPSGQWVNTEAFF
TGTGCCAGCAGCCCTAGTGGACAGTGGGTGAACACTGAAGCTTTCTTT
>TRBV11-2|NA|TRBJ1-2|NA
CASSLAFRGGYTF
TGTGCCAGCAGCTTAGCCTTTCGAGGGGGCTACACCTTC
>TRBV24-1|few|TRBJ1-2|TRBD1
CATSALDRDYGYTF
TGTGCCACCAGTGCCCTCGACAGGGACTATGGCTACACCTTC
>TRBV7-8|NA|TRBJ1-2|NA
CASSLAGSYGYTF
TGTGCCAGCAGCTTAGCAGGGAGCTATGGCTACACCTTC
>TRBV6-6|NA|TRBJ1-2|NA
CASSYSAQRPNGYTF
TGTGCCAGCAGTTACTCGGCACAGCGGCCGAATGGCTACACCTTC
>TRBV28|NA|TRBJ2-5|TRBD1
CASSAGQGRRTQYF
TGTGCCAGCAGCGCAGGACAGGGGCGTCGAACCCAGTACTTC
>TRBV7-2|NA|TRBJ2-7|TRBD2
CASRAGGTYEQYF
TGTGCCAGCAGAGCGGGGGGCACCTACGAGCAGTACTTC
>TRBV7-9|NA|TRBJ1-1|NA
CASRGGANTEAFF
TGTGCCAGCAGAGGGGGTGCGAACACTGAAGCTTTCTTT
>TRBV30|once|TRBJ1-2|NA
CAWSVSSYGYTF
TGTGCCTGGAGTGTGTCGAGCTATGGCTACACCTTC
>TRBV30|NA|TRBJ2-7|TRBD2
CAAGGLTEAYEQYF
TGTGCCGCGGGGGGCCTTACGGAAGCCTACGAGCAGTACTTC
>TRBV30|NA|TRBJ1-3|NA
CAWNAPSSGNTIYF
TGTGCCTGGAACGCTCCGAGCTCTGGAAACACCATATATTTT
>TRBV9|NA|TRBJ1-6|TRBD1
CASSVADDRGSSPLHF
TGTGCCAGCAGCGTAGCTGATGACAGGGGTTCTTCACCCCTCCACTTT
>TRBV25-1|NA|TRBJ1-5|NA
CASSETGRGNQPQHF
TGTGCCAGCAGTGAGACAGGTCGGGGCAATCAGCCCCAGCATTTT
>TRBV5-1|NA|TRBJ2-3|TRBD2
CASSLGARVAGELTDTQYF
TGCGCCAGCAGCTTGGGGGCGAGGGTAGCGGGGGAGCTCACAGATACGCAGTATTTT
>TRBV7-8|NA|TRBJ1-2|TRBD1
CASSTRQGRTYGYTF
TGTGCCAGCAGCACCCGACAGGGGAGGACGTATGGCTACACCTTC
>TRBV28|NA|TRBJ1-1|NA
CASSLTVVSTEAFF
TGTGCCAGCAGTTTGACAGTGGTTAGCACTGAAGCTTTCTTT
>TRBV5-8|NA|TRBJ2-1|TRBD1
CASSLRQGSLYNEQFF
TGTGCCAGCAGCCTTCGACAGGGATCCCTATACAATGAGCAGTTCTTC
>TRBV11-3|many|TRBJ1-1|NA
CASSLVSGTEAFF
TGTGCCAGCAGCTTAGTGTCGGGCACTGAAGCTTTCTTT
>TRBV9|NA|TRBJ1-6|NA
CASSVAGFSGSPLHF
TGTGCCAGCAGCGTAGCAGGTTTCTCCGGTTCACCCCTCCACTTT
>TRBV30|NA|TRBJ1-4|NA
CAWSQGSRANEKLFF
TGTGCCTGGAGTCAGGGATCCCGGGCTAATGAAAAACTGTTTTTT
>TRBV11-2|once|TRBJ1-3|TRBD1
CASSPPGRQGVSGNTIYF
TGTGCCAGCAGCCCCCCAGGTCGGCAGGGGGTGTCTGGAAACACCATATATTTT
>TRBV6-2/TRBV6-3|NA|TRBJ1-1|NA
CASSWERKGMNTEAFF
TGTGCCAGCAGTTGGGAGCGGAAGGGCATGAACACTGAAGCTTTCTTT
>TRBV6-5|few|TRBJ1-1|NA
CASSYGKNTEAFF
TGTGCCAGCAGTTACGGCAAGAACACTGAAGCTTTCTTT
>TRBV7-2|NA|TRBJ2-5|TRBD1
CASSPDRAQRTQYF
TGTGCCAGCAGCCCCGACAGGGCCCAAAGGACCCAGTACTTC
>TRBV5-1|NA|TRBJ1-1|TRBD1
CASSFTGTANTEAFF
TGCGCCAGCAGCTTCACCGGGACAGCGAACACTGAAGCTTTCTTT
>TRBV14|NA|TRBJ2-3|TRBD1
CASSQDRVHTQYF
TGTGCCAGCAGCCAGGACAGGGTTCATACGCAGTATTTT
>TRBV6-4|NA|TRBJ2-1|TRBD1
CASSAGTGANNEQFF
TGTGCCAGCAGCGCCGGGACAGGGGCCAACAATGAGCAGTTCTTC
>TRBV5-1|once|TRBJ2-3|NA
CASAEGVSDLDTQYF
TGCGCCAGCGCCGAGGGGGTTAGCGACCTGGATACGCAGTATTTT
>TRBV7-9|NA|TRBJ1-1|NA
CASSYYGTEAFF
TGTGCCAGCAGCTACTACGGCACTGAAGCTTTCTTT
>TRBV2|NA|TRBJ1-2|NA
CASSIRPPPGGYTF
TGTGCCAGCAGCATCCGGCCTCCCCCAGGTGGCTACACCTTC
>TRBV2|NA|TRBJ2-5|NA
CASSEGGAETQYF
TGTGCCAGCAGTGAAGGTGGGGCGGAGACCCAGTACTTC
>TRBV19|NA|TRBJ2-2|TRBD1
CASSARGTGPLTGELFF
TGTGCCAGTAGTGCCAGAGGGACAGGGCCGCTAACCGGGGAGCTGTTTTTT
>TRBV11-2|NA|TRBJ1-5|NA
CASSLGDSGGNQPQHF
TGTGCCAGCAGCTTAGGTGACAGCGGGGGCAATCAGCCCCAGCATTTT
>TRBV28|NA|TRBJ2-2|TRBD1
CASTRTGKGYTGELFF
TGTGCCAGCACAAGGACAGGGAAAGGGTACACCGGGGAGCTGTTTTTT
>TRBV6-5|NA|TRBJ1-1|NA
CASSQGAGKAEAFF
TGTGCCAGCAGCCAAGGGGCAGGGAAAGCTGAAGCTTTCTTT
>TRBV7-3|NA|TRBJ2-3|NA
CASSLTGPDTQYF
TGTGCCAGCAGCCTAACTGGGCCAGATACGCAGTATTTT
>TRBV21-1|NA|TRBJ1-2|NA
CYPLRNYGYTF
TGTTACCCCCTGCGGAACTATGGCTACACCTTC
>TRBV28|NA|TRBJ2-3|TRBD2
CASSLSAGATRQYF
TGTGCCAGCAGTTTATCAGCGGGGGCTACACGACAGTATTTT
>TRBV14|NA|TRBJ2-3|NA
CASSQFAGPSTDTQYF
TGTGCCAGCAGCCAGTTTGCGGGGCCTAGCACAGATACGCAGTATTTT
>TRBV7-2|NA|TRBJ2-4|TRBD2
CASSLSPGLAGGKENIQYF
TGTGCCAGCAGCTTATCACCGGGACTAGCGGGGGGGAAGGAAAACATTCAGTACTTC
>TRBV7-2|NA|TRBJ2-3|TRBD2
CSSWASGKDTQYF
TGTTCCAGCTGGGCTAGCGGAAAGGATACGCAGTATTTT
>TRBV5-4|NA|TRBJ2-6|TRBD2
CASSLRLAASSGANVLTF
TGTGCCAGCAGCTTGCGACTAGCCGCCTCTTCTGGGGCCAACGTCCTGACTTTC
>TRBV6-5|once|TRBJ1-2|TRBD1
CASSDRGSNGYTF
TGTGCCAGCAGCGACAGGGGAAGTAATGGCTACACCTTC
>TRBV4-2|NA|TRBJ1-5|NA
CASSQDYSNQPQHF
TGTGCCAGCAGCCAAGATTATAGCAATCAGCCCCAGCATTTT
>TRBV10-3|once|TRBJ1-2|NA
CAISATGRLGYTF
TGTGCCATCAGTGCAACAGGGCGATTGGGCTACACCTTC
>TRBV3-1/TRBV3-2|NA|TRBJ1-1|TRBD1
CASSQVQGVTEAFF
TGTGCCAGCAGCCAAGTACAGGGGGTCACTGAAGCTTTCTTT
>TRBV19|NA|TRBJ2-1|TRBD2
CASRVAGSSYNEQFF
TGTGCCAGTAGGGTAGCGGGAAGCTCCTACAATGAGCAGTTCTTC
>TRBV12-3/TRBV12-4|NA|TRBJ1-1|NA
CASTEGNTEAFF
TGTGCCAGCACGGAGGGGAACACTGAAGCTTTCTTT
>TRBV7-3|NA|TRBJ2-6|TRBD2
CASSSPAGGQGANVLTF
TGTGCCAGCAGCTCGCCCGCGGGGGGCCAAGGGGCCAACGTCCTGACTTTC
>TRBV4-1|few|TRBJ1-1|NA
CASGMGGGNTEAFF
TGCGCCAGCGGGATGGGGGGTGGGAACACTGAAGCTTTCTTT
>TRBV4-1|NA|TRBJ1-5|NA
CASSPLGLSQPQHF
TGCGCCAGCAGCCCTCTGGGACTGAGTCAGCCCCAGCATTTT
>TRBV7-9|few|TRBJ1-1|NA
CASSLTLGPTEAFF
TGTGCCAGCAGCTTAACCCTCGGTCCCACTGAAGCTTTCTTT
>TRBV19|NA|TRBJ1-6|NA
CASSGGSYNSPLHF
TGTGCCAGTAGTGGGGGGAGCTATAATTCACCCCTCCACTTT